Below, 23 T cell receptor beta chains from the same sample are listed, as sequenced in a study of blood T cell repertoires in COVID-19. Method: immunoSEQ multiplex PCR; TCRdb's copy keeps in-frame clones and lacks some. The data show around 140,000 clones, about nine tenths seen once. Sequencing was performed on peripheral blood. The receptors were sampled from a woman in her 70s with COVID-19, enrolled during active disease.

This chain links TRBV28 with TRBJ2-1, with D possibly being TRBD1 (5 bases). The CDR3 length is 15 residues. CDR1 MDHEN and CDR2 SYDVKM come from the germline V gene. V lost 5 bases and J 7 bases, leaving 18 bases between the germline ends. CDR3 residues: CASSPRTNRWNEQFF. The CDR3, as DNA: TGTGCCAGCAGTCCCCGGACGAACAGGTGGAATGAGCAGTTCTTC.

The chain links TRBV27 to TRBJ2-1, with TRBD2 identical over 7 bases. Germline CDR1 MNHEY, CDR2 SMNVEV (reference sequence). The CDR3 is made up of 12 amino acids. V dropped 6 bases and J dropped 10; count of bases not matched to a gene: 6. CDR3 region: CASSSGTTEQFF. Written as DNA, the CDR3 is TGTGCCAGCAGCAGCGGGACTACCGAGCAGTTCTTC.

CDR3 sequence reads: CASSYFDRAAFF. The CDR3 nucleotides read TGTGCCAGCAGCTACTTCGACAGGGCTGCTTTCTTT. The chain is built from TRBV5-8 and TRBJ1-1; TRBD1 matches at 7 bases. Germline V gene lookup returns CDR1 SGHTS and CDR2 YDEGEE. With 3 bases clipped from V and 11 bases from J, the junction kept 7 bases outside the gene matches. This CDR3 contains 12 residues.

The chain employs TRBV6-5 and TRBJ1-5; D is undetermined. The CDR3 covers 14 residues. Germline V gene data show CDR1 as MNHEY and CDR2 as SVGAGI. V was pared by 6 bases and J by 0 bases, with 9 bases between. CDR3 in amino acids: CASRGQNSNQPQHF. The CDR3 DNA is TGTGCCAGCAGGGGCCAAAATAGCAATCAGCCCCAGCATTTT.

V gene TRBV28 combines with J gene TRBJ2-7; TRBD1 agrees at 7 bases. Trimming removed 4 bases from V and 3 bases from J; junction bases left unmatched: 9. This CDR3 is 15 amino acids long. Germline V gene lookup returns CDR1 MDHEN and CDR2 SYDVKM. The CDR3 region is CASSSGQPANYEQYF. The CDR3 nucleotides read TGTGCCAGCAGTTCGGGACAGCCGGCAAACTACGAGCAGTACTTC.

The V gene is TRBV6-2 or TRBV6-3, the J gene TRBJ1-2; weak D call: TRBD1 (6 bases). V lost 5 bases and J 1 base, leaving 8 bases between the germline ends. Germline-derived CDR1 and CDR2 are MNHEY and SVGEGT. The CDR3 covers 13 residues. The CDR3 sequence is CASSPQGNYGYTF. For the CDR3, the DNA is TGTGCCAGCAGTCCACAGGGTAACTATGGCTACACCTTC.

V is TRBV6-5 and J is TRBJ1-5; D perhaps matches TRBD1 (5 bases). Germline CDR1 is MNHEY and CDR2 is SVGAGI. V was clipped by 1 base and J by 7 bases, with 8 bases between them. The CDR3 loop spans 13 amino acids. CDR3 coding DNA: TGTGCCAGCAGTTACTACGACAGACAGCCCCAGCATTTT. Its protein is CASSYYDRQPQHF.

V and J are TRBV25-1 and TRBJ2-2; TRBD1 agrees at 11 bases. V trimming: 0 bases; J trimming: 6 bases; junction bases outside the gene matches: 3. Germline assignment: CDR1 MGHDK and CDR2 SYGVNS. The CDR3 extends over 16 amino acids. The CDR3 region is CASSEYPGQGAGELFF. In nucleotides, the CDR3 is TGTGCCAGCAGTGAATATCCGGGACAGGGGGCCGGGGAGCTGTTTTTT.

The chain links TRBV2 to TRBJ1-4; D gene unclear. This CDR3 has 14 residues. Germline V gives CDR1 SNHLY, CDR2 FYNNEI. The ends were cut back, 8 bases at V and 0 bases at J, with 10 bases in the middle. The CDR3: CASREEATNEKLFF. The DNA of the CDR3 is TGTGCCAGCCGGGAGGAAGCAACTAATGAAAAACTGTTTTTT. Drawing the rest from reference TRBV2 and TRBJ1-4, the complete variable domain is EPEVTQTPSHQVTQMGQEVILRCVPISNHLYFYWYRQILGQKVEFLVSFYNNEISEKSEIFDDQFSVERPDGSNFTLKIRSTKLEDSAMYFCASREEATNEKLFFGSGTQLSVL.

The gene calls are TRBV19 and TRBJ1-2, with a weak D call TRBD1 (6 bases). Trimming removed 5 bases from V and 5 bases from J, with 12 bases in between. The CDR3 has 13 amino acids. Germline V gives CDR1 LNHDA, CDR2 SQIVND (reference sequence). The CDR3 region is CASSLDSRYGYTF. Written as DNA, the CDR3 is TGTGCCAGTAGTTTGGACAGTCGGTATGGCTACACCTTC.

The chain joins TRBV4-2 to TRBJ2-7; TRBD1 matches at 7 bases. Germline assignment: CDR1 LGHNA and CDR2 YNFKEQ. V was clipped by 1 base and J by 0 bases; unmatched bases: 3. The CDR3 spans 15 residues. The CDR3 protein is CASSQAGDSSYEQYF. CDR3 in DNA: TGTGCCAGCAGCCAAGCAGGGGACAGCTCCTACGAGCAGTACTTC.

The V gene is TRBV19, the J gene TRBJ1-1, with D perhaps TRBD1 (5 bases). Germline values: CDR1 LNHDA, CDR2 SQIVND (reference sequence). This CDR3 has 15 residues. V was trimmed by 5 bases and J by 0 bases, leaving 13 bases between them. CDR3 region: CASSQWQGMNTEAFF. The DNA for the CDR3 is TGTGCCAGTAGTCAATGGCAGGGAATGAACACTGAAGCTTTCTTT.

The chain couples TRBV19 to TRBJ2-5, with TRBD2 matching 12 bases. CDR3 length equals 18 residues. Germline lookup yields CDR1 LNHDA and CDR2 SQIVND (reference sequence). After removal of 5 bases from V and 5 bases from J, the junction contained 15 bases not matched to a gene. Here the CDR3 DNA reads TGTGCCAGTAGTCCCCCCGGACTAGCGGGGACAGCGACGGAGACCCAGTACTTC. It specifies CASSPPGLAGTATETQYF.

The rearrangement uses TRBV24-1 and TRBJ1-5; 12 bases map to TRBD1. The trim removed 3 bases at V and 5 bases at J, leaving 4 bases unmatched. The CDR3 extends over 16 amino acids. Germline lookup yields CDR1 KGHDR and CDR2 SFDVKD. The CDR3 DNA sequence: TGTGCCACCAGTGATCCGGGACAGGGGGCTCATCAGCCCCAGCATTTT. Translating gives CATSDPGQGAHQPQHF.

The V and J genes are TRBV6-5 and TRBJ1-5; TRBD1 is a possible D gene (5 bases). This CDR3 contains 15 residues. The V end lost 4 bases, the J end lost 6 bases, and 16 bases lay between the germline ends. The germline V gene has CDR1 MNHEY and CDR2 SVGAGI. The CDR3 DNA reads as TGTGCCAGCAGTTCCACCGGGACTGGCGGTCAGCCCCAGCATTTT. Protein sequence: CASSSTGTGGQPQHF.

The rearrangement uses TRBV7-2 and TRBJ2-7; the match to TRBD2 covers 10 bases. V shed 2 bases, J shed 3 bases, and the junction held 13 bases outside the gene matches. Per germline, CDR1 SGHTA and CDR2 FQGNSA. The CDR3 sequence is 18 residues long. In DNA, the CDR3 is TGTGCCAGCAGCTTAACAGGGCTAGCGGGGGTTGGATACTACGAGCAGTACTTC. Translating it yields CASSLTGLAGVGYYEQYF.

The chain combines TRBV3-1 (or the pseudogene TRBV3-2) with TRBJ2-7; D gene ambiguous. The CDR3 has 13 residues. The V and J ends lost 0 bases and 8 bases respectively, with 11 bases between them. CDR1 and CDR2 from the germline V gene are LGHDT and YNNKEL (reference sequence). CDR3 DNA: TGTGCCAGCAGCCAAGATCAGGCCTTTAAGCAGTACTTC. This gives the protein CASSQDQAFKQYF.

The chain employs TRBV27 and TRBJ1-4; D ambiguous. V lost 7 bases and J lost 3, with 9 bases in between. The CDR3 spans 13 residues. Germline CDR1 and CDR2: MNHEY and SMNVEV (reference sequence). CDR3 sequence: CASKGAANEKLFF. The CDR3, as DNA: TGTGCCAGCAAAGGAGCGGCTAATGAAAAACTGTTTTTT.

The CDR3 region is CASSLVARIAGTYEQYF. CDR3 nucleotides: TGTGCCAGCAGCTTAGTAGCCCGAATAGCGGGGACCTACGAGCAGTACTTC. The chain combines TRBV11-2 with TRBJ2-7; 8 bases are a match to TRBD2. Per germline, CDR1 SGHAT and CDR2 FQNNGV. The CDR3 is made up of 17 amino acids. J lost 2 bases, V lost 1 base, and 10 bases had no gene match.

V is TRBV6-5 and J is TRBJ1-1; D not certain. CDR3 length equals 13 residues. Trimming left V 6 bases short and J 0 bases short, with 8 bases between. From germline, CDR1 is MNHEY and CDR2 SVGAGI. CDR3 sequence: CASSPILNTEAFF. The CDR3 nucleotides are TGTGCCAGCAGCCCAATTTTGAACACTGAAGCTTTCTTT.

The V call is TRBV9, the J call TRBJ1-1, with D possibly TRBD1 on 5 matching bases. Germline CDR1 SGDLS, CDR2 YYNGEE. The CDR3 is made up of 14 amino acids. Between the trimmed V and J ends, which lost 4 bases and 4 bases, there was a span of 14 bases. CDR3 protein: CASSPTGGGTEAFF. As DNA, the CDR3 is TGTGCCAGCAGCCCCACTGGGGGGGGCACTGAAGCTTTCTTT.

The chain is built from TRBV30 and TRBJ2-2; maybe TRBD1 (6 bases). The CDR3 extends over 15 amino acids. CDR1 is GTSNPN, CDR2 SVGIG, per germline (reference sequence). V lost 3 bases, J lost 0 bases, and 11 bases lay in between. This chain's CDR3 is CAWSRDTANTGELFF. The CDR3 coding sequence is TGTGCCTGGAGCCGGGACACAGCGAACACCGGGGAGCTGTTTTTT.

The CDR3 here is CASSLQGDYGYTF. CDR3 coding DNA: TGTGCCAGCAGCCTACAGGGTGATTATGGCTACACCTTC. J is TRBJ1-2 and V is TRBV6-6; a possible D gene is TRBD1 (6 bases). Germline V gene sequence: CDR1 MNHNY, CDR2 SVGAGI (reference sequence). The CDR3 is 13 amino acids. V lost 6 bases and J lost 5, with 13 bases in between.